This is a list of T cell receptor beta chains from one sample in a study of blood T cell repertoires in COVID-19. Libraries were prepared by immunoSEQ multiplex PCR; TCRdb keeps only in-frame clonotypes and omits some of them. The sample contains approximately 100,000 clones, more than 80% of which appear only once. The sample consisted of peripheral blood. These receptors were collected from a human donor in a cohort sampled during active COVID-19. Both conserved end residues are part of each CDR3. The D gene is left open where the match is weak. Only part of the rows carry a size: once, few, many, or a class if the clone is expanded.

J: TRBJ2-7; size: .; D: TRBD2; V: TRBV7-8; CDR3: CASSSGTSGSSPYEQYF; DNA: TGTGCCAGCAGCTCCGGGACTAGCGGGAGTTCCCCCTACGAGCAGTACTTC
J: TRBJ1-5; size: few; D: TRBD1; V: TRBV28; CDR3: CASSLAGTGYQPQHF; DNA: TGTGCCAGCAGTTTAGCCGGGACAGGCTATCAGCCCCAGCATTTT
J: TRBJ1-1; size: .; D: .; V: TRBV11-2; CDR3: CASSLRLSPEAFF; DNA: TGTGCCAGCAGCTTAAGACTCTCGCCTGAAGCTTTCTTT
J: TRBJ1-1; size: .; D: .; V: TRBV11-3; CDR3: CASSFSVTEAFF; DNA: TGTGCCAGCAGCTTTTCGGTCACTGAAGCTTTCTTT
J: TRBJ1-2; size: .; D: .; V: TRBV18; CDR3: CASSPDKNYGYTF; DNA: TGTGCCAGCTCACCGGACAAAAACTATGGCTACACCTTC
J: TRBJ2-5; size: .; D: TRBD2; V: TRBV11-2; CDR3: CASSPRGVLAGGQETQYF; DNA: TGTGCCAGCAGCCCGAGGGGGGTACTAGCGGGGGGTCAAGAGACCCAGTACTTC
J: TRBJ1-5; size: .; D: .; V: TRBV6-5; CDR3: CASASGKHQPQHF; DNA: TGTGCCAGCGCATCCGGGAAGCATCAGCCCCAGCATTTT
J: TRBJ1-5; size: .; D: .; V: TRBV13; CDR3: CASSLQRNQPQHF; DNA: TGTGCCAGCAGCTTACAACGGAATCAGCCCCAGCATTTT
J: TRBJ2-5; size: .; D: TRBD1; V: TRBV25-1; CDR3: CASSSSSGTGDQTQYF; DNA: TGTGCCAGCAGTTCCAGCTCCGGGACAGGGGATCAGACCCAGTACTTC
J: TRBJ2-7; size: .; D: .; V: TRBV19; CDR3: CASSLNRVGEQYF; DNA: TGTGCCAGTAGTCTGAACAGGGTTGGGGAGCAGTACTTC
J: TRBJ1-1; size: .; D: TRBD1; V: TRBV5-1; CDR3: CASSPDRGQVNTEAFF; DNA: TGCGCCAGCAGTCCGGACAGGGGGCAGGTGAACACTGAAGCTTTCTTT
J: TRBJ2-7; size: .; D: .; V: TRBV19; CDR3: CASSMYSSYEQYF; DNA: TGTGCCAGTAGTATGTACAGCTCCTACGAGCAGTACTTC
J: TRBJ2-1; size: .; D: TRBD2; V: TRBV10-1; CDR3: CASSGPQSGGQGEQFF; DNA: TGCGCCAGCAGTGGCCCTCAAAGCGGGGGGCAAGGTGAGCAGTTCTTC
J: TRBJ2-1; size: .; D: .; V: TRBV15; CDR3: CATSREGLPNEQFF; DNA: TGTGCCACCAGCAGAGAGGGCCTGCCCAATGAGCAGTTCTTC
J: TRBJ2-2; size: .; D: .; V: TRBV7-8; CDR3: CASSPRRELFF; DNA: TGTGCCAGCAGCCCCCGTAGGGAGCTGTTTTTT
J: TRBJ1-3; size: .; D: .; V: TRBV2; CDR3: CASSDRSSGNTIYF; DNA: TGTGCCAGCAGTGACAGAAGCTCTGGAAACACCATATATTTT
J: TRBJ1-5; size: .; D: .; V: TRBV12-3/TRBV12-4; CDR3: CASSLGGLQPQHF; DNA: TGTGCCAGCAGTTTGGGGGGGTTGCAGCCCCAGCATTTT
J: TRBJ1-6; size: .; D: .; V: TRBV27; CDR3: CASKQARRYSPLHF; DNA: TGTGCCAGCAAACAGGCTCGGCGGTATTCACCCCTCCACTTT
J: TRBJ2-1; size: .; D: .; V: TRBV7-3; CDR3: CASSLSFDNEQFF; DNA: TGTGCCAGCAGCTTAAGTTTCGACAATGAGCAGTTCTTC
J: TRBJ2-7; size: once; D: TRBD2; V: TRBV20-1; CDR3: CSAPGGREQYF; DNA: TGCAGTGCACCGGGAGGCCGGGAGCAGTACTTC
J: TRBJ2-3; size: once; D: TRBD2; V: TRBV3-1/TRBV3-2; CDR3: CASSRRLAGSTDTQYF; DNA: TGTGCCAGCAGCCGCCGACTAGCGGGAAGCACAGATACGCAGTATTTT
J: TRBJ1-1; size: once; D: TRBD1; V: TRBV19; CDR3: CASRTGGVGTEAFF; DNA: TGTGCCAGCCGGACAGGGGGAGTAGGCACTGAAGCTTTCTTT
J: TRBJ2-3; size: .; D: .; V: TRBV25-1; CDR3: CASSPTGPTDTQYF; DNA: TGTGCCAGCAGCCCGACAGGTCCCACAGATACGCAGTATTTT
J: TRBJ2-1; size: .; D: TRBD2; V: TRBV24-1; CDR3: CATSDSSGGAVNEQFF; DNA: TGTGCCACCAGTGATTCGAGCGGGGGGGCGGTCAATGAGCAGTTCTTC
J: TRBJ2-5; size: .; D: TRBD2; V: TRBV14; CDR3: CASSRGTSAPRQETQYF; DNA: TGTGCCAGCAGCCGAGGGACTAGCGCCCCGAGACAAGAGACCCAGTACTTC
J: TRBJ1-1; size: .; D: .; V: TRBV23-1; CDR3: CASPPPGHMNTEAFF; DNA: TGCGCCAGCCCCCCCCCGGGACACATGAACACTGAAGCTTTCTTT
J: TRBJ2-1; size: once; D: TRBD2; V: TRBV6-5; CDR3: CASSLRGSSYNEQFF; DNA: TGTGCCAGCAGCCTCCGCGGGAGCTCCTACAATGAGCAGTTCTTC
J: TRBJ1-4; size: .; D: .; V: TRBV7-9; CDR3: CASSFRGGEKLFF; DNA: TGTGCCAGCAGCTTTAGGGGAGGGGAAAAACTGTTTTTT
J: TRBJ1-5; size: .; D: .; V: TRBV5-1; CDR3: CASSLGSSGNQPQHF; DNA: TGCGCCAGCAGCTTGGGGAGCAGCGGCAATCAGCCCCAGCATTTT